This T cell receptor beta chain was found in a study of low-dose radiotherapy and immunotherapy resistance in tumors. The time point here: after trial treatment. Treatment described: LDRT plus nivolumab, ipilimumab, low-dose cyclophosphamide and aspirin (RACIN trial). Patients eligible had advanced solid tumors without tumor-infiltrating lymphocytes. V lost 4 bases and J lost 2, with 15 bases in between. Germline V gives CDR1 SGHVS, CDR2 FQNEAQ. The CDR3 is 15 amino acids. This clonotype has a count of ten or more. TRAV- and TRBV-specific primers were used for first-strand cDNA, which covered alpha and beta chains. The authors amplified TCRs for 20 PCR cycles with a constant-region primer and a V-primer adapter. TCRdb re-analysed the reads in MiXCR, keeping a single row per CDR3 protein. The table includes approximately 100,000 distinct CDR3 sequences, more than 20% detected once.

Sample: PBMCs, taken after low-dose radiotherapy plus immunotherapy. The chain uses TRBV7-8 and TRBJ2-7; D is possibly TRBD1 (5 bases). This TCR derives from a male donor with prostate cancer. The CDR3 loop reads CASSSDQGITYEQYF. Here the CDR3 DNA reads TGTGCCAGCAGCTCAGATCAGGGAATAACCTACGAGCAGTACTTC.